The 28 T cell receptor beta chains given below trace back to one sample, sequenced in a study of cytomegalovirus exposure and HLA in healthy donors (TCRdb year 2017). Libraries were prepared through the immunoSEQ multiplex PCR assay. TCRdb re-hosts the immuneACCESS table, in-frame sequences only. Its copies lack some clones; in the studies checked, an unresolved V gene accounts for under half of them, and the cause for the rest is not known. This sample comprises tens of thousands of clones, roughly 95% of them detected only once. The top ten constitute about 3.6% of the sample. The material sequenced was PBMCs. These receptors came from a woman younger than 35 in good health and CMV-seropositive.

CDR3 DNA sequence: TGTGCCAGTAGGCGGGGACTTAACACTGAAGCTTTCTTT. Protein: CASRRGLNTEAFF. The chain carries TRBV19 and TRBJ1-1; tentative D call: TRBD1 (5 bases). Germline CDR1 and CDR2: LNHDA and SQIVND (reference sequence). The CDR3 totals 13 residues. V shed 6 bases and J shed 2 bases, with 10 bases lying between them.

The V call is TRBV28, the J call TRBJ1-5, with D unclear. The CDR3 is made up of 15 amino acids. Per germline, CDR1 MDHEN and CDR2 SYDVKM. Between the trimmed V and J ends, which lost 2 bases and 1 base, there was a span of 9 bases. The CDR3 DNA reads as TGTGCCAGCAGTTTAATTGCGGTAAGCAATCAGCCCCAGCATTTT. Amino acid sequence: CASSLIAVSNQPQHF.

V is TRBV9 and J is TRBJ2-6; no clear D gene. The germline gives CDR1 SGDLS, CDR2 YYNGEE. The CDR3 is 14 amino acids. Trimming shortened V by 4 bases and J by 0 bases, and 5 bases separated the two germline ends. The CDR3 DNA sequence: TGTGCCAGCAGCTTAAACTCTGGGGCCAACGTCCTGACTTTC. Translating it yields CASSLNSGANVLTF.

This sequence joins TRBV5-6 and TRBJ2-3; TRBD2 is a possible D gene (6 bases). Germline values: CDR1 SGHDT, CDR2 YYEEEE. CDR3 length equals 15 residues. The V end lost 2 bases, the J end lost 3 bases, and 13 bases lay between the germline ends. The CDR3 nucleotides are TGTGCCAGCAGCTTACGACTAGTGCTGACAGATACGCAGTATTTT. Protein product: CASSLRLVLTDTQYF.

This clone was seen only a few times. The gene calls are TRBV29-1 and TRBJ1-5; a possible D gene is TRBD1 (6 bases). From germline, CDR1 is SQVTM and CDR2 ANQGSEA. There are 13 residues in the CDR3. The V and J ends lost 4 bases and 4 bases respectively, with 11 bases between them. This CDR3 is CSVGRGENQPQHF. The DNA for the CDR3 is TGCAGCGTTGGCAGGGGAGAGAATCAGCCCCAGCATTTT.

This clone was seen a single time. The CDR3: CAWEGAYEQYF. CDR3 in DNA: TGTGCCTGGGAGGGGGCCTACGAGCAGTACTTC. The chain combines TRBV30 with TRBJ2-7; D may be TRBD1 (6 bases). The length of the CDR3 is 11 residues. V was pared by 5 bases and J by 2 bases, with 7 bases between. Looked up from germline, CDR1 is GTSNPN and CDR2 is SVGIG (reference sequence).

V is TRBV6-6 and J is TRBJ2-7; 8 bases match TRBD1. The CDR3 runs to 11 residues. The trim removed 4 bases at V and 11 bases at J, leaving 4 bases unmatched. Germline-derived CDR1 and CDR2 are MNHNY and SVGAGI (reference sequence). This chain's CDR3 is CASSSADREYF. The CDR3 region has the DNA TGTGCCAGCAGTTCCGCGGACAGGGAGTACTTC.

V and J are TRBV4-1 and TRBJ1-3; perhaps TRBD1 as D (6 bases). The CDR3 runs to 14 residues. V was cut by 2 bases and J by 4 bases, with 9 bases left in between. Germline V gives CDR1 MGHRA, CDR2 YSYEKL. CDR3 sequence (DNA): TGCGCCAGCAGCCAATCAGGGGCGGGAAACACCATATATTTT. Translation gives CASSQSGAGNTIYF.

J is TRBJ2-5 and V is TRBV10-3; D may be TRBD2 (6 bases). The ends were cut back, 8 bases at V and 5 bases at J, with 15 bases in the middle. In germline, CDR1 is ENHRY, CDR2 SYGVKD. The CDR3 is 13 residues long. Here the CDR3 DNA reads TGTGCCATCGAGGCGGGGCAAGGGGAGACCCAGTACTTC. Translation: CAIEAGQGETQYF.

The rearrangement uses TRBV7-3 and TRBJ2-1; D is possibly TRBD2 (6 bases). The ends were cut back, 5 bases at V and 0 bases at J, with 11 bases in the middle. Germline CDR1 SGHTA, CDR2 FQGTGA. This CDR3 is 15 amino acids long. CDR3 in amino acids: CASSLDGSSYNEQFF. CDR3 coding DNA: TGTGCCAGCAGCCTAGACGGGAGCTCCTACAATGAGCAGTTCTTC.

The rearrangement uses TRBV11-2 and TRBJ2-1; TRBD1 matches at 8 bases. V lost 3 bases and J lost 6; bases outside the gene matches: 1. CDR3 length: 13 residues. CDR1 SGHAT and CDR2 FQNNGV come from the germline V gene. CDR3 in amino acids: CASSFDRGNEQFF. The CDR3 nucleotides read TGTGCCAGCAGCTTTGACAGGGGCAATGAGCAGTTCTTC. Full variable domain (outside the CDR3, taken from reference TRBV11-2 and TRBJ2-1): EAGVAQSPRYKIIEKRQSVAFWCNPISGHATLYWYQQILGQGPKLLIQFQNNGVVDDSQLPKDRFSAERLKGVDSTLKIQPAKLEDSAVYLCASSFDRGNEQFFGPGTRLTVL.

The chain has TRBV5-1 and TRBJ1-1, with TRBD1 identical over 7 bases. Germline V gene lookup returns CDR1 SGHRS and CDR2 YFSETQ. V gave up 0 bases and J gave up 1 base; unmatched junction bases: 3. This CDR3 region has 15 residues. CDR3 sequence reads: CASSLGTGQNTEAFF. Here the CDR3 DNA reads TGCGCCAGCAGCTTGGGGACAGGACAGAACACTGAAGCTTTCTTT.

The chain combines TRBV7-9 with TRBJ1-1; the D gene is possibly TRBD1 (5 bases). V was shortened by 3 bases and J by 3 bases, with 8 bases between the two germline ends. The CDR3 has 13 residues. Germline V lookup: CDR1 SEHNR, CDR2 FQNEAQ (reference sequence). The CDR3, as DNA: TGTGCCAGCAGCTTCGTAGGGGACACTGAAGCTTTCTTT. Encoded protein: CASSFVGDTEAFF.

This chain connects TRBV5-1 to TRBJ2-1, with D possibly TRBD2 on 6 matching bases. The ends were cut back, 3 bases at V and 0 bases at J, with 10 bases in the middle. The CDR3 has 15 residues. Per the germline V gene, CDR1 is SGHRS and CDR2 is YFSETQ. CDR3 DNA: TGCGCCAGCAGCTCCGGGACTGCCTCCTACAATGAGCAGTTCTTC. This gives the protein CASSSGTASYNEQFF.

This chain joins TRBV18 and TRBJ2-2, with D possibly matching TRBD2 (5 bases). The CDR3 has 14 amino acids. Trimming removed 2 bases from V and 6 bases from J, with 10 bases in between. The V gene's germline CDR1 is KGHSH and CDR2 LQKENI. DNA for the CDR3: TGTGCCAGCTCACCAACGGCTAGCCCCGGGGAGCTGTTTTTT. Translated: CASSPTASPGELFF. The full variable domain, in which reference TRBV18 and TRBJ2-2 provide the parts outside the CDR3, is NAGVMQNPRHLVRRRGQEARLRCSPMKGHSHVYWYRQLPEEGLKFMVYLQKENIIDESGMPKERFSAEFPKEGPSILRIQQVVRGDSAAYFCASSPTASPGELFFGEGSRLTVL.

The J gene is TRBJ2-3, the V gene TRBV7-2; maybe TRBD1 (5 bases). Germline CDR1 SGHTA, CDR2 FQGNSA. The CDR3 sequence is 15 residues long. With 1 base removed from V and 2 bases from J, the gap between germline ends came to 10 bases. The CDR3 loop reads CASSLGGRDTDTQYF. CDR3 DNA sequence: TGTGCCAGCAGCTTAGGGGGCAGGGACACAGATACGCAGTATTTT. Supplemented by reference TRBV7-2 and TRBJ2-3, the full variable domain reads GAGVSQSPSNKVTEKGKDVELRCDPISGHTALYWYRQSLGQGLEFLIYFQGNSAPDKSGLPSDRFSAERTGGSVSTLTIQRTQQEDSAVYLCASSLGGRDTDTQYFGPGTRLTVL.

V and J are TRBV4-2 and TRBJ2-7; 7 bases match TRBD2. Germline V CDR1 and CDR2: LGHNA, YNFKEQ. Trimming cost V 1 base and J 5 bases; bases outside gene matches: 8. This CDR3 has 15 residues. The CDR3 sequence: CASSQVSSGSHEQYF. In DNA form, the CDR3 reads TGTGCCAGCAGCCAAGTGAGTAGCGGGTCCCACGAGCAGTACTTC.

The gene calls are TRBV27 and TRBJ2-1; TRBD2 matches 14 bases. The CDR3 totals 14 residues. The V gene end was trimmed by 8 bases and the J gene end by 10 bases; junction bases not matched to a gene: 7. CDR1 and CDR2 from the germline V gene are MNHEY and SMNVEV (reference sequence). The CDR3 here is CASVTSGGAKEQFF. The DNA for the CDR3 is TGTGCCAGCGTGACTAGCGGGGGGGCAAAAGAGCAGTTCTTC.

V usage is TRBV12-2 and J usage is TRBJ1-1; the table's D gene call, TRBD1, was not cross checked with the DNA. TRBV12-2 is a pseudogene locus. The CDR3 contains 17 residues. CDR3 coding DNA: TGTGCAAGTCGCTCCGGCCGGGACAGAGTTGTAGGCACTGAAGCTTTCTTT. Its protein is CASRSGRDRVVGTEAFF.

This clone was seen just once. The V gene is TRBV28, the J gene TRBJ2-5, with 7 bases identical to TRBD1. Germline trimming cut 3 bases from V and 6 bases from J; bases unmatched to any gene: 10. There are 15 residues in the CDR3. Germline V CDR1 and CDR2: MDHEN, SYDVKM. The CDR3 DNA reads as TGTGCCAGCAGTTTCGCCGACAGGGTGGCGCAGACCCAGTACTTC. This translates into CASSFADRVAQTQYF.

This clone was detected only once. The genes are TRBV14 and TRBJ2-2; a weak D match, TRBD1 (6 bases). This CDR3 contains 14 residues. Looked up from germline, CDR1 is SGHDN and CDR2 is FVKESK. Trimming removed 3 bases from V and 5 bases from J, with 10 bases in between. The CDR3 loop is CASSQVQGTGELFF. The CDR3, as DNA: TGTGCCAGCAGCCAGGTCCAGGGGACCGGGGAGCTGTTTTTT.

The CDR3 loop is CASSFTGTSGNTIYF. Written as DNA, the CDR3 is TGCGCCAGCAGCTTTACCGGGACATCTGGAAACACCATATATTTT. The rearrangement links TRBV5-1 to TRBJ1-3; D is possibly TRBD1 (6 bases). CDR3 length: 15 residues. V shed 2 bases and J shed 1 base, with 10 bases lying between them. CDR1 and CDR2 from the germline V gene are SGHRS and YFSETQ.

The chain employs TRBV28 and TRBJ2-7; unclear D gene. Trimming removed 6 bases at V and 6 bases at J, with 18 bases between. CDR1 MDHEN and CDR2 SYDVKM come from the germline V gene. The CDR3 has 14 amino acids. The chain's CDR3 is CASRTDSNQGEQYF. In DNA, the CDR3 is TGTGCCAGCAGGACCGACTCAAACCAAGGCGAGCAGTACTTC.

V is TRBV7-6 and J is TRBJ1-4; D not resolved. Trimming stripped 5 bases from V and 8 bases from J, with 12 bases between. This CDR3 has 13 residues. Germline V gene sequence: CDR1 SGHVS, CDR2 FNYEAQ. CDR3 amino acids: CASSPRGGEKLFF. In DNA, the CDR3 is TGTGCCAGCAGCCCGCGCGGCGGGGAAAAACTGTTTTTT.

The chain is built from TRBV28 and TRBJ1-2, with D unresolved. The germline V gene encodes CDR1 MDHEN and CDR2 SYDVKM. CDR3 length: 15 residues. V was trimmed by 5 bases and J by 0 bases, leaving 13 bases between them. CDR3 amino acids: CASSPRGSTNYGYTF. Written as DNA, the CDR3 is TGTGCCAGCAGTCCGCGGGGAAGTACTAACTATGGCTACACCTTC.

The chain carries TRBV29-1 and TRBJ1-1; TRBD1 is a possible D gene (5 bases). Germline loops: CDR1 SQVTM, CDR2 ANQGSEA. Trimming removed 6 bases from V and 2 bases from J, with 10 bases in between. The length of the CDR3 is 12 residues. The chain's CDR3 is CSVQEFNTEAFF. The CDR3 bases are TGCAGCGTACAGGAGTTCAACACTGAAGCTTTCTTT.

The V call is TRBV30, the J call TRBJ2-3; 8 bases fit TRBD2. V trimming: 5 bases; J trimming: 1 base; junction bases outside the gene matches: 8. This CDR3 has 15 residues. The V gene's germline CDR1 is GTSNPN and CDR2 SVGIG (reference sequence). CDR3 amino acids: CAWGPVREGTDTQYF. The CDR3 DNA reads as TGTGCCTGGGGCCCCGTGCGGGAGGGCACAGATACGCAGTATTTT. Drawing the rest from reference TRBV30 and TRBJ2-3, the complete variable domain is SQTIHQWPATLVQPVGSPLSLECTVEGTSNPNLYWYRQAAGRGLQLLFYSVGIGQISSEVPQNLSASRPQDRQFILSSKKLLLSDSGFYLCAWGPVREGTDTQYFGPGTRLTVL.

This rearrangement joins TRBV11-2 to TRBJ1-2; TRBD1 aligns across 10 bases. Germline lookup yields CDR1 SGHAT and CDR2 FQNNGV. The CDR3 has 13 amino acids. V was clipped by 5 bases and J by 8 bases; unmatched bases: 5. CDR3: CASSPDRGRGYTF. The CDR3 coding sequence is TGTGCCAGCAGCCCAGACAGGGGGCGAGGCTACACCTTC. The entire variable domain, with the rest obtained from reference TRBV11-2 and TRBJ1-2, is as follows: EAGVAQSPRYKIIEKRQSVAFWCNPISGHATLYWYQQILGQGPKLLIQFQNNGVVDDSQLPKDRFSAERLKGVDSTLKIQPAKLEDSAVYLCASSPDRGRGYTFGSGTRLTVV.